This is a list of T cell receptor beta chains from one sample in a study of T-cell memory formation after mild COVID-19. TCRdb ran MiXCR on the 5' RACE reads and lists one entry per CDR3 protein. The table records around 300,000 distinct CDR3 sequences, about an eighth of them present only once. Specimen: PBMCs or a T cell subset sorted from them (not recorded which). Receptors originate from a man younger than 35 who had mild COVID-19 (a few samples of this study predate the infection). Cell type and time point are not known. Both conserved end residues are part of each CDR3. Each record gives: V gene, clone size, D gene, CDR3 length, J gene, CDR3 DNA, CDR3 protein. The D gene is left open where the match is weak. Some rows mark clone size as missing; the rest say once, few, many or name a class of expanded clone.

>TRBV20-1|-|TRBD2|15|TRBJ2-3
TGCAGTGCTCCCCCTGTAGCGGGGGTCGGAGATACGCAGTATTTT
CSAPPVAGVGDTQYF
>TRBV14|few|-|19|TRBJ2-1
TGTGCCAGCAGCCCGTTAACTAGTCTTCCCCTGAGCTCCTACAATGAGCAGTTCTTC
CASSPLTSLPLSSYNEQFF
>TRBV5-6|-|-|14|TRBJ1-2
TGTGCCAGCACCCCGGGTAGGGGTTTCTATGGCTACACCTTC
CASTPGRGFYGYTF
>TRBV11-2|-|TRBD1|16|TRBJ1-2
TGTGCCAGCAGTCACGGTCTGGGACAGGGAAGAAGTGGCTACACCTTC
CASSHGLGQGRSGYTF
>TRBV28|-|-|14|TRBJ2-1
TGTGCCAGCAGTTTCCCAGGGTCGGGCGGAGAGCAGTTCTTC
CASSFPGSGGEQFF
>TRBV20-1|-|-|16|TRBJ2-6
TGCAGTGCTAGAGGCTATCGGGAGCCTGGGGCCAACGTCCTGACTTTC
CSARGYREPGANVLTF
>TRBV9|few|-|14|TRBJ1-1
TGTGCCAGCAGCGTAGTCGCAGGGAACACTGAAGCTTTCTTT
CASSVVAGNTEAFF
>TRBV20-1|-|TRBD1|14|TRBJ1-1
TGCAGTGCTAGAGGGGGACAGGGATTTCTAAAAGCTTTCTTT
CSARGGQGFLKAFF
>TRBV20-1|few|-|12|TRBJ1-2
TGCAGTGCTAAGGTGTGGGACTATGGCTACACCTTC
CSAKVWDYGYTF
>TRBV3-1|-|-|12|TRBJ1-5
TGTGCCAGCAGCGGGAAAAATCAGCCCCAGCATTTT
CASSGKNQPQHF
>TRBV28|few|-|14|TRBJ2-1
TGTGCCAGCACTCAGTCGGGGGACGTCAATGAGCAGTTCTTC
CASTQSGDVNEQFF
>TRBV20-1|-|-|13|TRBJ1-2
TGCAGTGCCGCCGGACTCACTGACTATGGCTACACCTTC
CSAAGLTDYGYTF
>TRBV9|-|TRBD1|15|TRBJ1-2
TGTGCCAGCAGCGTGGGAACAGGGGCTAACTATGGCTACACCTTC
CASSVGTGANYGYTF
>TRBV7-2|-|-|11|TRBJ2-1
TGTGCCAGCAGCTTCCACAATGAGCAGTTCTTC
CASSFHNEQFF